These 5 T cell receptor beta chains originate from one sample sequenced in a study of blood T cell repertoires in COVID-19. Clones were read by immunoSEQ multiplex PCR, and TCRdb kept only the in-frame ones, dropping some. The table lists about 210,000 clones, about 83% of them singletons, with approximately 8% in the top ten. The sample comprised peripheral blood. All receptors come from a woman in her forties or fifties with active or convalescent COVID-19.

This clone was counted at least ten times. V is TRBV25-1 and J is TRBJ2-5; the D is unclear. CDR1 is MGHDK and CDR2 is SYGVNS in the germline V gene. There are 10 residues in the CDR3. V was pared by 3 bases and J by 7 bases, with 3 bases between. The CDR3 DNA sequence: TGTGCCAGCAGTGACGGGACCCAGTACTTC. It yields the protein CASSDGTQYF.

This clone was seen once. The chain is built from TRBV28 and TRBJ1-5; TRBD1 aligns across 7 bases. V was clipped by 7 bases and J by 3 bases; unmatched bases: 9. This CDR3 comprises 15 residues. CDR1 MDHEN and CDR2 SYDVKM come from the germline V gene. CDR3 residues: CASKVQGQPNQPQHF. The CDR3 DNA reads TGTGCCAGCAAGGTCCAGGGACAGCCCAATCAGCCCCAGCATTTT.

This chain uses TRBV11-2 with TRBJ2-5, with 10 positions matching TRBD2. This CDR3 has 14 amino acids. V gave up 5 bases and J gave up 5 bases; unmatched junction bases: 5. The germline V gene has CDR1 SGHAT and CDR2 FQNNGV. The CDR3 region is CASSPSGGRETQYF. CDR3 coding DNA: TGTGCCAGCAGCCCTAGCGGGGGCCGGGAGACCCAGTACTTC.

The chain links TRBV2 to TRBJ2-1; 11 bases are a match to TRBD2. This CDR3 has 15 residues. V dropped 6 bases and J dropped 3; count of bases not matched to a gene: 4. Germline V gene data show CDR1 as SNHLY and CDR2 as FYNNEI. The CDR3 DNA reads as TGTGCCAGCAGCGCTAGCGGGGGGAACTACAATGAGCAGTTCTTC. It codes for CASSASGGNYNEQFF.

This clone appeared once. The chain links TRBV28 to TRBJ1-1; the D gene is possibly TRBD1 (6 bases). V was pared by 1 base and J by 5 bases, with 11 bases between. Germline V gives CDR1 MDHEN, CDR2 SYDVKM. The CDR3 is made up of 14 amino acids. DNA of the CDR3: TGTGCCAGCAGTTTATCAGGGAGGGGGACTGAAGCTTTCTTT. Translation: CASSLSGRGTEAFF. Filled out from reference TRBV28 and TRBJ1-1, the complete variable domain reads DVKVTQSSRYLVKRTGEKVFLECVQDMDHENMFWYRQDPGLGLRLIYFSYDVKMKEKGDIPEGYSVSREKKERFSLILESASTNQTSMYLCASSLSGRGTEAFFGQGTRLTVV.